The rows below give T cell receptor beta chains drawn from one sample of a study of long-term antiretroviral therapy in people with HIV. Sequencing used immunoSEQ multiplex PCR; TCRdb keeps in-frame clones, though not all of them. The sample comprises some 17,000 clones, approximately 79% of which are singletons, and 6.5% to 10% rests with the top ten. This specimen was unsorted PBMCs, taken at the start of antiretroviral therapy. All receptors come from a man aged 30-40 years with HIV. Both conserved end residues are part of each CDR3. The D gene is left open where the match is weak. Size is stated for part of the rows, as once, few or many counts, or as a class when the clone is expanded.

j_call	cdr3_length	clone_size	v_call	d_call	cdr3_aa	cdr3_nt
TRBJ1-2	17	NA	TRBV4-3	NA	CASSQDTAGGNRYGYTF	TGCGCCAGCAGCCAAGATACAGCTGGGGGGAACCGCTATGGCTACACCTTC
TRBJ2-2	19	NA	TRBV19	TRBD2	CASSIDDLAGAENTGELFF	TGTGCCAGTAGTATAGACGATCTAGCGGGAGCCGAGAACACCGGGGAGCTGTTTTTT
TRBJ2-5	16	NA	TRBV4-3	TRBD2	CASSQERASGGEVQYF	TGCGCCAGCAGCCAAGAAAGGGCTAGCGGGGGGGAGGTCCAGTACTTC
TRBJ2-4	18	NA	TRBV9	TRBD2	CASSGQVASGRALNIQYF	TGTGCCAGCAGCGGTCAGGTAGCTAGCGGGAGGGCGCTTAACATTCAGTACTTC
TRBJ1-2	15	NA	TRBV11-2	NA	CASSFEPTETYGYTF	TGTGCCAGCAGCTTTGAGCCTACAGAGACCTATGGCTACACCTTC
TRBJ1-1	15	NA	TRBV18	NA	CASSPPSLQNTEAFF	TGTGCCAGCTCACCACCCAGCCTTCAGAACACTGAAGCTTTCTTT
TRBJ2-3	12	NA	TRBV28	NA	CASGGSTDTQYF	TGTGCCAGCGGGGGGAGCACAGATACGCAGTATTTT
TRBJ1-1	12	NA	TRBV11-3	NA	CASSTTVGEAFF	TGTGCCAGCAGCACCACGGTGGGGGAAGCTTTCTTT
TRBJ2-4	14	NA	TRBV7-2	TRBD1	CASRPGQGANIQYF	TGTGCCAGCAGACCGGGACAGGGAGCAAACATTCAGTACTTC
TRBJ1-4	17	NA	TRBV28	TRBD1	CASSLYQSGGMGEKLFF	TGTGCCAGCAGTTTATACCAATCAGGGGGCATGGGTGAAAAACTGTTTTTT
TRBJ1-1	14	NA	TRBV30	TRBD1	CAWSPGTANTEAFF	TGTGCCTGGAGTCCCGGGACAGCGAACACTGAAGCTTTCTTT
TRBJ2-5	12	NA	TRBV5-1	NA	CASSFTGETQYF	TGCGCCAGCAGCTTTACAGGGGAGACCCAGTACTTC
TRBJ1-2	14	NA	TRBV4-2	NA	CASSQERDTYGYTF	TGTGCCAGCAGCCAAGAGCGGGATACCTATGGCTACACCTTC
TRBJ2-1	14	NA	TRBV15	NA	CATSRVGGINEQFF	TGTGCCACCAGCAGAGTCGGGGGAATCAATGAGCAGTTCTTC
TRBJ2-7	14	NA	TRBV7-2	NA	CASSLGHSSYEQYF	TGTGCCAGCAGCTTAGGGCACAGCTCCTACGAGCAGTACTTC
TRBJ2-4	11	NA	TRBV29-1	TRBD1	CSGWTGGIQYF	TGCAGCGGGTGGACAGGGGGCATTCAGTACTTC
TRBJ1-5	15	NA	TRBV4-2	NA	CASSQGRGGNQPQHF	TGTGCCAGCAGCCAAGGGCGGGGTGGCAATCAGCCCCAGCATTTT
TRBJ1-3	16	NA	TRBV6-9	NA	CASSFWGGAAGNTIYF	TGTGCCAGCAGTTTCTGGGGGGGGGCGGCTGGAAACACCATATATTTT
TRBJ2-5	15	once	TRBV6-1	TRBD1	CASAHTGGEGETQYF	TGTGCCAGCGCTCATACAGGGGGAGAGGGGGAGACCCAGTACTTC
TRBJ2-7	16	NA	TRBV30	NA	CAWSDEGVTSSYEQYF	TGTGCCTGGAGTGATGAGGGGGTGACGAGCTCCTACGAGCAGTACTTC
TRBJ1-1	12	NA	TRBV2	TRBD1	CASSLDRGQAFF	TGTGCCAGCAGTCTAGACAGGGGCCAAGCTTTCTTT
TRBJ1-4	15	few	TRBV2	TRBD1	CASSMDTGANEKLFF	TGTGCCAGCAGTATGGATACAGGGGCAAATGAAAAACTGTTTTTT
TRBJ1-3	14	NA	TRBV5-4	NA	CASSLYGSGNTIYF	TGTGCCAGCAGCCTATATGGCTCTGGAAACACCATATATTTT
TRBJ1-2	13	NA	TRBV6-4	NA	CASSGPGAGGYTF	TGTGCCAGCAGTGGCCCAGGGGCGGGTGGCTACACCTTC
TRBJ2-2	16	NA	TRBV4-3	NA	CASSQDWGPVTGELFF	TGCGCCAGCAGCCAAGATTGGGGGCCGGTGACCGGGGAGCTGTTTTTT
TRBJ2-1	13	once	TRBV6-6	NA	CASSYPSGREQFF	TGTGCCAGCAGTTATCCTTCCGGGCGTGAGCAGTTCTTC
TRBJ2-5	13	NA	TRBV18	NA	CASSPDGEETQYF	TGTGCCAGCTCGCCAGACGGGGAAGAGACCCAGTACTTC
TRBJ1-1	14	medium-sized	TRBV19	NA	CASSTQGIFAEAFF	TGTGCCAGTAGTACCCAGGGTATATTCGCTGAAGCTTTCTTT
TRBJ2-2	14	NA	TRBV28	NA	CASSQVSWTGELFF	TGTGCCAGCAGTCAAGTTTCGTGGACCGGGGAGCTGTTTTTT
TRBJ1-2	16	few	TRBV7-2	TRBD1	CASSPRTGRVNYGYTF	TGTGCCAGCAGCCCGAGGACAGGGAGGGTGAACTATGGCTACACCTTC
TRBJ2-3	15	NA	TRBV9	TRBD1	CASTPGQGVFDTQYF	TGTGCCAGCACCCCCGGACAGGGGGTTTTTGATACGCAGTATTTT
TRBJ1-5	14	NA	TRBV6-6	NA	CASTPTGGNQPQHF	TGTGCCAGCACCCCCACCGGTGGCAATCAGCCCCAGCATTTT
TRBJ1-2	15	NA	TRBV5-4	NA	CASSLAGGSPVGYTF	TGTGCCAGCAGCTTGGCCGGGGGGTCACCCGTTGGCTACACCTTC
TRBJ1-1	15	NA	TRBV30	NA	CAWSVFGQASTEAFF	TGTGCCTGGAGTGTATTCGGGCAGGCCTCCACTGAAGCTTTCTTT
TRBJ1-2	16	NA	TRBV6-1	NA	CASSVPPRQINYGYTF	TGTGCCAGCAGTGTACCCCCCCGGCAGATCAACTATGGCTACACCTTC
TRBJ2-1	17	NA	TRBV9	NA	CASSGSIGHIKFNEQFF	TGTGCCAGCAGCGGTTCCATTGGGCATATTAAGTTTAATGAGCAGTTCTTC
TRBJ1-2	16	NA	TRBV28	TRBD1	CASSPPQLGTGYGYTF	TGTGCCAGCAGTCCACCTCAACTCGGGACAGGGTACGGCTACACCTTC
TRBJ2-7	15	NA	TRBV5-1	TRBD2	CASSLQREGLDEQYF	TGCGCCAGCAGCTTGCAGCGGGAGGGCCTCGACGAGCAGTACTTC
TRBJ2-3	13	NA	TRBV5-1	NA	CATWKGGTDTQYF	TGCGCCACGTGGAAGGGGGGCACAGATACGCAGTATTTT
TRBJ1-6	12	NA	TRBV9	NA	CASSVDNSPLHF	TGTGCCAGCAGCGTCGATAATTCACCCCTCCACTTT
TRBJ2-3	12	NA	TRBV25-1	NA	CAGSRDGDTQYF	TGTGCCGGATCGAGGGACGGGGATACGCAGTATTTT
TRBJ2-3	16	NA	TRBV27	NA	CASSFSPAGSGPTQYF	TGTGCCAGCAGTTTCTCCCCCGCAGGGTCGGGTCCTACGCAGTATTTT
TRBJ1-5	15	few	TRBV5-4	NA	CASSEGRHSNQPQHF	TGTGCCAGCAGCGAGGGACGCCATAGCAATCAGCCCCAGCATTTT
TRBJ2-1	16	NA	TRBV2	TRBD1	CASSRTTGGAYNEQFF	TGTGCCAGCAGTCGTACGACAGGGGGCGCCTACAATGAGCAGTTCTTC
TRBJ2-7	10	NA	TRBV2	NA	CASSEGEQYF	TGTGCCAGCAGTGAAGGCGAGCAGTACTTC
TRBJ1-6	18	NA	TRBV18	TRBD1	CASSPGGTGSSYNSPLHF	TGTGCCAGCTCACCAGGAGGGACAGGGAGTTCCTATAATTCACCCCTCCACTTT
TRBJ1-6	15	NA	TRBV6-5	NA	CASTYAREGISPLHF	TGTGCCAGCACTTATGCTAGGGAGGGTATTTCACCCCTCCACTTT
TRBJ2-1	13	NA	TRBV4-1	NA	CASSQERRVQQFF	TGCGCCAGCAGCCAAGAGAGACGGGTGCAGCAGTTCTTC
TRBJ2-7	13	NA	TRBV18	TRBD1	CASSLQGYYEQYF	TGTGCCAGCTCATTACAGGGGTACTACGAGCAGTACTTC
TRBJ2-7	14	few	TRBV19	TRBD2	CASSPAGGGWEQYF	TGTGCCAGTAGTCCAGCGGGGGGCGGATGGGAGCAGTACTTC
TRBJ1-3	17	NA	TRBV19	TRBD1	CATRDRGRRESGNTIYF	TGTGCCACGAGGGACAGGGGACGAAGGGAATCTGGAAACACCATATATTTT
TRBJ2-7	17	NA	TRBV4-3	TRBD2	CASSQERGGGTTYEQYF	TGCGCCAGCAGCCAGGAGCGGGGCGGGGGGACCACCTACGAGCAGTACTTC
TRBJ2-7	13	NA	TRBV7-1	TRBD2	CASSSSGGYEQYF	TGTGCCAGCAGCTCAAGCGGGGGCTACGAGCAGTACTTC
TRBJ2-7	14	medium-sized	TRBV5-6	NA	CASSFDTNNYEQYF	TGTGCCAGCAGTTTCGACACAAACAACTACGAGCAGTACTTC
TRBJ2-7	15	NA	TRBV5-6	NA	CASSLRNRELSEQYF	TGTGCCAGCAGCTTGCGGAACAGGGAGTTGAGCGAGCAGTACTTC
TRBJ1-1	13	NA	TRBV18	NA	CASSPPFRSEAFF	TGTGCCAGCTCACCACCGTTTCGGAGTGAAGCTTTCTTT
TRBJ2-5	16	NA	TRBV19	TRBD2	CASSIRAGGMKKTQYF	TGTGCCAGTAGTATCCGAGCGGGAGGTATGAAAAAGACCCAGTACTTC
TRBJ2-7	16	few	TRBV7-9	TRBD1	CASSSGTGAKHYEQYF	TGTGCCAGCAGCTCCGGGACAGGGGCCAAGCACTACGAGCAGTACTTC
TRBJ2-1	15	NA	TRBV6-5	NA	CASSYPGGGLNEQFF	TGTGCCAGCAGTTACCCGGGTGGGGGGTTGAATGAGCAGTTCTTC
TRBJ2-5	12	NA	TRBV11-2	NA	CASSLAGVDQYF	TGTGCCAGCAGCTTAGCCGGGGTAGACCAGTACTTC